The entry that follows covers one TCR beta chain sequence. TCRdb reanalyzed the 5' RACE reads, giving one entry per CDR3 protein sequence and no DNA. In total, the table holds roughly 300,000 distinct CDR3 sequences. The data belong to a study of monozygotic twins with inflammatory bowel disease. The germline V gene encodes CDR1 SQVTM and CDR2 ANQGSEA. CDR3 length equals 12 residues. V is TRBV29-1 and J is TRBJ1-5. The sequencing input was blood. This clonotype was sampled from a human donor with ulcerative colitis or Crohn's disease, or a healthy co-twin of an affected twin (not recorded which). The CDR3 here is CSVADSNQPQHF. Full variable domain (remainder filled in from reference TRBV29-1 and TRBJ1-5): SAVISQKPSRDICQRGTSLTIQCQVDSQVTMMFWYRQQPGQSLTLIATANQGSEATYESGFVIDKFPISRPNLTFSTLTVSNMSPEDSSIYLCSVADSNQPQHFGDGTRLSIL.